One sample yielded the 32 T cell receptor beta chains listed below, sequenced in a study of blood T cell repertoires in COVID-19. Produced via immunoSEQ multiplex PCR; TCRdb's table is partial and in-frame only. This sample has about 190,000 clones, with roughly four fifths found just once. Sequencing input: peripheral blood. Source of these receptors: a woman between 50 and 59 years old with acute or convalescent COVID-19.

This sequence joins TRBV11-2 and TRBJ2-7; 7 positions match TRBD2. Looked up from germline, CDR1 is SGHAT and CDR2 is FQNNGV. This CDR3 has 15 residues. J was trimmed by 3 bases and V by 0 bases; bases with no gene match: 5. The CDR3 here is CASSLDSGLDYEQYF. The CDR3 DNA reads TGTGCCAGCAGCTTAGATAGCGGACTAGACTACGAGCAGTACTTC.

This clone occurred once. The CDR3, as DNA: TGCGCCAGCAGTGGTGAGATTTCAGATACGCAGTATTTT. Its translation is CASSGEISDTQYF. The V gene is TRBV10-1, the J gene TRBJ2-3; D is undetermined. Between the trimmed V and J ends, which lost 4 bases and 4 bases, there was a span of 9 bases. Germline lookup yields CDR1 WNHNN and CDR2 SYGVQD (reference sequence). The length of the CDR3 is 13 residues.

This chain uses TRBV27 with TRBJ1-1, with D tentatively TRBD1 (6 bases). V was trimmed by 2 bases and J by 2 bases, leaving 9 bases between them. The CDR3 is 14 residues long. CDR1 MNHEY and CDR2 SMNVEV come from the germline V gene (reference sequence). CDR3 in DNA: TGTGCCAGCAGTTTAGGCAGGGGAAACACTGAAGCTTTCTTT. The encoded protein is CASSLGRGNTEAFF.

This rearrangement joins TRBV6-5 to TRBJ2-7, with TRBD1 identical over 10 bases. The V segment lost 6 bases and the J segment 5 bases; nucleotides outside the gene matches: 7. Per the germline V gene, CDR1 is MNHEY and CDR2 is SVGAGI. This CDR3 region has 14 residues. CDR3 sequence: CASRTTGGRNEQYF. Here the CDR3 DNA reads TGTGCCAGCAGGACGACAGGGGGCCGAAACGAGCAGTACTTC.

The rearrangement uses TRBV21-1 and TRBJ1-1; the table's D call TRBD1 went unverified against the DNA. TRBV21-1 is designated a pseudogene. CDR3 length: 15 residues. The CDR3 region is CARGPRQGRSTEAFF. The CDR3 DNA reads as TGTGCCAGAGGCCCCAGACAGGGGAGGAGTACTGAAGCTTTCTTT.

The chain is built from TRBV7-2 and TRBJ2-3, with TRBD2 identical over 12 bases. Germline V gene lookup returns CDR1 SGHTA and CDR2 FQGNSA. V was clipped by 1 base and J by 1 base; unmatched bases: 0. The CDR3 runs 16 residues. The CDR3 spells CASSLGLAGGTDTQYF. CDR3 DNA sequence: TGTGCCAGCAGCTTAGGACTAGCGGGGGGCACAGATACGCAGTATTTT.

In its sample, this clone was seen once. This chain uses TRBV29-1 with TRBJ2-7, with D hard to call. The V end lost 0 bases, the J end lost 12 bases, and 15 bases lay between the germline ends. The CDR3 is 12 residues long. Germline CDR1 SQVTM, CDR2 ANQGSEA. In DNA form, the CDR3 reads TGCAGCGTTGAAGATATGAGGTCTGTTCGGTACTTC. Its protein product is CSVEDMRSVRYF.

This chain uses TRBV5-1 with TRBJ2-2; D remains ambiguous. Germline-derived CDR1 and CDR2 are SGHRS and YFSETQ. V was cut by 0 bases and J by 5 bases, with 5 bases left in between. This CDR3 has 13 residues. CDR3 sequence: CASSLGSTGELFF. The CDR3 DNA reads as TGCGCCAGCAGCTTGGGGAGTACCGGGGAGCTGTTTTTT.

CDR3 nucleotides: TGTGCCAGCCTGGGGGGTTTTAACACCGGGGAGCTGTTTTTT. Protein sequence: CASLGGFNTGELFF. The chain recombines TRBV6-5 with TRBJ2-2, with D tentatively TRBD2 (6 bases). This CDR3 spans 14 amino acids. V was clipped by 8 bases and J by 2 bases, with 12 bases between them. In germline, CDR1 is MNHEY, CDR2 SVGAGI.

The rearrangement links TRBV5-4 to TRBJ1-3; 11 bases map to TRBD1. Trimming removed 4 bases from V and 4 bases from J; junction bases left unmatched: 4. The CDR3 has 15 residues. CDR1 SGHNT and CDR2 YYREEE come from the germline V gene (reference sequence). This CDR3 is CASSPGTGGGNTIYF. DNA of the CDR3: TGTGCCAGCAGCCCTGGGACAGGGGGGGGAAACACCATATATTTT.

This clone was seen a handful of times. The rearrangement links TRBV27 to TRBJ2-2; perhaps TRBD2 as D (6 bases). The V end was cut by 5 bases, the J end by 4 bases, with 11 bases between. The CDR3 runs to 14 residues. Looked up from germline, CDR1 is MNHEY and CDR2 is SMNVEV (reference sequence). The DNA for the CDR3 is TGTGCCAGCAGTCGGGACTCCCGCACCGGGGAGCTGTTTTTT. Protein sequence: CASSRDSRTGELFF.

This clone was seen at least ten times. Different DNA sequences within this sample yield the same CDR3. V usage is TRBV19 and J usage is TRBJ1-2; D gene unclear. Trimming left V 0 bases short and J 5 bases short, with 19 bases between. The CDR3 has 17 amino acids. The germline gives CDR1 LNHDA, CDR2 SQIVND (reference sequence). The CDR3 is CASSIDLQTGGGYGYTF. The CDR3 bases are TGTGCCAGTAGTATAGATCTTCAGACGGGTGGAGGTTATGGCTACACCTTC.

This clone has only a few counts. V usage is TRBV5-4 and J usage is TRBJ2-7; 7 positions match TRBD2. J was trimmed by 4 bases and V by 4 bases; bases with no gene match: 8. The CDR3 runs to 14 residues. Germline CDR1 and CDR2: SGHNT and YYREEE (reference sequence). CDR3 DNA sequence: TGTGCCAGCAGCCCGGAGGGACTATCTTACGAGCAGTACTTC. It yields the protein CASSPEGLSYEQYF.

This chain links TRBV6-1 with TRBJ2-1; weak D call: TRBD2 (5 bases). The CDR3 extends over 16 amino acids. Between the trimmed V and J ends, which lost 3 bases and 0 bases, there was a span of 12 bases. CDR1 MNHNS and CDR2 SASEGT come from the germline V gene. Here the CDR3 reads CASSDARVSSYNEQFF. The CDR3 region has the DNA TGTGCCAGCAGTGACGCGCGGGTGAGCTCCTACAATGAGCAGTTCTTC.

The CDR3 DNA sequence: TGTGCCAGCAGTGCAGCCGAGTATCAGCCCCAGCATTTT. It translates to CASSAAEYQPQHF. The chain recombines TRBV6-1 with TRBJ1-5; D remains unclear. The CDR3 length is 13 residues. From germline, CDR1 is MNHNS and CDR2 SASEGT. Deletions cut 4 bases from V and 5 bases from J, with 9 bases between.

The V gene is TRBV5-1, the J gene TRBJ1-6; 7 nucleotides align to TRBD1. This CDR3 contains 14 residues. Losses at the gene ends were 4 bases for V and 5 bases for J; bases not matched to a gene: 3. The germline gives CDR1 SGHRS, CDR2 YFSETQ. The CDR3 bases are TGCGCCAGCAGCCTTGGACAGGATAATTCACCCCTCCACTTT. Translated: CASSLGQDNSPLHF.

CDR3 loop: CAWSPFSGYEQYF. In DNA, the CDR3 is TGTGCCTGGAGTCCGTTTTCGGGCTACGAGCAGTACTTC. The V gene is TRBV30, the J gene TRBJ2-7; D is unresolved. The germline V and J ends were trimmed by 2 bases and 3 bases, with 11 bases remaining between them. The germline V gene has CDR1 GTSNPN and CDR2 SVGIG (reference sequence). The CDR3 is made up of 13 amino acids.

CDR3 residues: CASSQGRRSPYNEQFF. CDR3 DNA: TGTGCCAGCAGCCAAGGACGGAGGTCTCCCTACAATGAGCAGTTCTTC. This chain joins TRBV14 and TRBJ2-1; D perhaps matches TRBD2 (5 bases). Germline loops: CDR1 SGHDN, CDR2 FVKESK. V was clipped by 1 base and J by 2 bases, with 12 bases between them. The CDR3 spans 16 residues. The full variable domain, with the rest looked up from reference TRBV14 and TRBJ2-1, is EAGVTQFPSHSVIEKGQTVTLRCDPISGHDNLYWYRRVMGKEIKFLLHFVKESKQDESGMPNNRFLAERTGGTYSTLKVQPAELEDSGVYFCASSQGRRSPYNEQFFGPGTRLTVL.

The chain uses TRBV18 and TRBJ2-1; TRBD2 matches 7 bases. The CDR3 loop spans 16 amino acids. Germline CDR1 is KGHSH and CDR2 is LQKENI. V lost 2 bases and J lost 0; bases outside the gene matches: 4. CDR3 in amino acids: CASSPMRESSYNEQFF. In DNA form, the CDR3 reads TGTGCCAGCTCACCAATGCGGGAGAGCTCCTACAATGAGCAGTTCTTC.

This chain uses TRBV28 with TRBJ2-7; the match to TRBD1 covers 10 bases. This CDR3 is built from 14 residues. After removal of 10 bases from V and 3 bases from J, the junction contained 9 bases not matched to a gene. Per the germline V gene, CDR1 is MDHEN and CDR2 is SYDVKM. CDR3 region: CATLGQGSFYEQYF. The CDR3 bases are TGTGCCACCCTGGGACAGGGGTCCTTCTACGAGCAGTACTTC.

The CDR3 here is CASSSPQGAWNKGAFF. The CDR3 DNA sequence: TGTGCCAGCAGTTCCCCCCAGGGGGCCTGGAACAAAGGAGCTTTCTTT. The chain combines TRBV28 with TRBJ1-1, with 8 bases aligning to TRBD1. Trimming took 4 bases from V and 10 from J; bases not matched to a gene: 17. CDR3 size: 16 residues. Germline CDR1 is MDHEN and CDR2 is SYDVKM.

The chain links TRBV6-2 or TRBV6-3 to TRBJ2-2; 13 positions agree with TRBD2. The germline V gene encodes CDR1 MNHEY and CDR2 SVGEGT. There are 18 residues in the CDR3. V was clipped by 6 bases and J by 0 bases; unmatched bases: 7. Here the CDR3 DNA reads TGTGCCAGCAGCGCGACTAGCGGGAGGCCCCCGAACACCGGGGAGCTGTTTTTT. Its translation: CASSATSGRPPNTGELFF.

V usage is TRBV30 and J usage is TRBJ2-7; possible D gene TRBD1, 6 bases. CDR1 is GTSNPN and CDR2 is SVGIG in the germline V gene (reference sequence). The V end was cut by 4 bases, the J end by 6 bases, with 13 bases between. This CDR3 is 12 amino acids long. This CDR3 is CAWNQGQGEQYF. CDR3 nucleotide sequence: TGTGCCTGGAATCAGGGGCAGGGCGAGCAGTACTTC. The full variable domain, in which reference TRBV30 and TRBJ2-7 provide the parts outside the CDR3, is SQTIHQWPATLVQPVGSPLSLECTVEGTSNPNLYWYRQAAGRGLQLLFYSVGIGQISSEVPQNLSASRPQDRQFILSSKKLLLSDSGFYLCAWNQGQGEQYFGPGTRLTVT.

The V call is TRBV11-3, the J call TRBJ2-7; D may be TRBD1 (6 bases). The germline CDR1 and CDR2 sequences are SGHNT and YENEEA. The CDR3 is 16 amino acids. The germline V and J ends were trimmed by 1 base and 5 bases, with 18 bases remaining between them. The CDR3 loop reads CASSLGHRQVPHEQYF. CDR3 nucleotide sequence: TGTGCCAGCAGCTTAGGTCACCGACAGGTCCCCCACGAGCAGTACTTC. Full variable domain (remainder filled in from reference TRBV11-3 and TRBJ2-7): EAGVVQSPRYKIIEKKQPVAFWCNPISGHNTLYWYLQNLGQGPELLIRYENEEAVDDSQLPKDRFSAERLKGVDSTLKIQPAELGDSAVYLCASSLGHRQVPHEQYFGPGTRLTVT.

The genes are TRBV19 and TRBJ2-1, with a possible D match to TRBD2 (5 bases). The V end was cut by 5 bases, the J end by 0 bases, with 14 bases between. Germline loops: CDR1 LNHDA, CDR2 SQIVND (reference sequence). The CDR3 spans 16 residues. As DNA, the CDR3 is TGTGCCAGTAGTCGTTCAATGGGGAGCTCCTACAATGAGCAGTTCTTC. Encoded protein: CASSRSMGSSYNEQFF.

V gene TRBV3-1 (or the pseudogene TRBV3-2) combines with J gene TRBJ1-4; tentatively, D is TRBD1 (5 bases). The CDR3 length is 15 residues. Germline V CDR1 and CDR2: LGHDT, YNNKEL (reference sequence). V shed 1 base and J shed 4 bases, with 10 bases lying between them. The DNA for the CDR3 is TGTGCCAGCAGCCAAGGGGGGGACGGTAATGAAAAACTGTTTTTT. Amino acids: CASSQGGDGNEKLFF.

This sequence joins TRBV6-5 and TRBJ1-1; D is unclear. The V end was cut by 6 bases, the J end by 1 base, with 12 bases between. In germline, CDR1 is MNHEY, CDR2 SVGAGI. CDR3 length equals 14 residues. The DNA for the CDR3 is TGTGCCAGCAGGAGGGAGGAGACGAACACTGAAGCTTTCTTT. Translated: CASRREETNTEAFF.

The chain couples TRBV12-3 or TRBV12-4 to TRBJ1-1; no definite D call. Trimming stripped 2 bases from V and 10 bases from J, with 8 bases between. This CDR3 is built from 11 residues. CDR3 DNA sequence: TGTGCCAGCAGTTTAAACACAGCAGCTTTCTTT. This codes for CASSLNTAAFF.

The chain links TRBV19 to TRBJ2-2; tentative D call: TRBD1 (5 bases). The germline V and J ends were trimmed by 4 bases and 7 bases, with 13 bases remaining between them. The CDR3 has 14 residues. Germline V gives CDR1 LNHDA, CDR2 SQIVND (reference sequence). The CDR3 loop reads CASSNPGLGGELFF. The CDR3 coding sequence is TGTGCCAGTAGTAACCCAGGGTTGGGCGGGGAGCTGTTTTTT.

This chain uses TRBV19 with TRBJ2-2; the match to TRBD1 covers 7 bases. The ends lost 4 bases at V and 4 bases at J; junction bases unmatched: 6. This CDR3 contains 15 residues. Per the germline V gene, CDR1 is LNHDA and CDR2 is SQIVND (reference sequence). The CDR3 loop reads CASSRQGALTGELFF. The DNA of the CDR3 is TGTGCCAGTAGTAGACAGGGAGCCCTCACCGGGGAGCTGTTTTTT.

The rearrangement joins TRBV19 to TRBJ1-6; D perhaps matches TRBD1 (5 bases). CDR3 length: 16 residues. Germline V gene lookup returns CDR1 LNHDA and CDR2 SQIVND (reference sequence). The V and J ends lost 4 bases and 7 bases respectively, with 17 bases between them. The CDR3 nucleotides are TGTGCCAGTAGTAAAAGTCCCGACAGCTTAAATTCACCCCTCCACTTT. Protein product: CASSKSPDSLNSPLHF.

V is TRBV27 and J is TRBJ2-7; 7 nucleotides match TRBD1. This CDR3 is 14 amino acids long. V lost 6 bases to trimming and J lost 3 bases; unmatched junction nucleotides: 8. The germline gives CDR1 MNHEY, CDR2 SMNVEV (reference sequence). The CDR3 is CASSTPDRIYEQYF. In nucleotides, the CDR3 is TGTGCCAGCAGCACCCCGGACAGGATCTACGAGCAGTACTTC.